A selection of T cell receptor beta chains follows, all from one sample in a study of cytomegalovirus exposure and HLA in healthy donors. Method: immunoSEQ multiplex PCR; TCRdb's copy keeps in-frame clones and lacks some. The sample contains 200,000 to 250,000 clones, roughly 70% of which appear only once. Sequenced: PBMCs. Receptors were obtained from a woman in her 30s in good health and CMV-seronegative. Each CDR3 is given with its conserved first and last residue. Fields, in order: J gene, D gene, clone size, V gene, CDR3 protein, CDR3 DNA. A D gene is named only where the DNA matches it firmly. Clone size is not always given. Where it is, it says once, few, many or a class for expanded clones.

j_call: TRBJ2-3; d_call: .; clone_size: .; v_call: TRBV5-4; cdr3_aa: CASSLFASGTDTQYF; cdr3_nt: TGTGCCAGCAGCTTGTTCGCCTCGGGCACAGATACGCAGTATTTT
j_call: TRBJ2-7; d_call: .; clone_size: .; v_call: TRBV11-2; cdr3_aa: CASSLEAGVEQYF; cdr3_nt: TGTGCCAGCAGCTTAGAAGCCGGGGTCGAGCAGTACTTC
j_call: TRBJ1-5; d_call: TRBD1; clone_size: .; v_call: TRBV19; cdr3_aa: CASGGDSDQPQHF; cdr3_nt: TGTGCCAGTGGTGGGGACAGTGATCAGCCCCAGCATTTT
j_call: TRBJ2-2; d_call: .; clone_size: .; v_call: TRBV5-1; cdr3_aa: CASSLSLIASNTGELFF; cdr3_nt: TGCGCCAGCAGCTTGTCCCTTATAGCTTCGAACACCGGGGAGCTGTTTTTT
j_call: TRBJ2-1; d_call: TRBD2; clone_size: .; v_call: TRBV5-1; cdr3_aa: CASSLLSGGAEQFF; cdr3_nt: TGCGCCAGCAGCTTGCTTAGCGGGGGGGCTGAGCAGTTCTTC
j_call: TRBJ1-3; d_call: .; clone_size: .; v_call: TRBV30; cdr3_aa: CAWRTGSSGNTIYF; cdr3_nt: TGTGCCTGGAGGACGGGGAGCTCTGGAAACACCATATATTTT
j_call: TRBJ1-2; d_call: .; clone_size: .; v_call: TRBV7-2; cdr3_aa: CASSLRDGNSYGYTF; cdr3_nt: TGTGCCAGCAGTTTGCGGGACGGCAATTCCTATGGCTACACCTTC
j_call: TRBJ2-1; d_call: TRBD1; clone_size: .; v_call: TRBV18; cdr3_aa: CASSLGTDFDEQLF; cdr3_nt: TGTGCCAGCTCACTCGGGACAGATTTCGATGAGCAGCTCTTC
j_call: TRBJ2-7; d_call: .; clone_size: few; v_call: TRBV4-2; cdr3_aa: CASSQSSEQYF; cdr3_nt: TGTGCCAGCAGCCAATCTAGCGAGCAGTACTTC
j_call: TRBJ2-1; d_call: .; clone_size: .; v_call: TRBV7-8; cdr3_aa: CASSRSGTGGYNEQFF; cdr3_nt: TGTGCCAGCAGCCGTTCGGGGACCGGGGGCTACAATGAGCAGTTCTTC
j_call: TRBJ1-3; d_call: .; clone_size: .; v_call: TRBV7-2; cdr3_aa: CASSLGAGGNTIYF; cdr3_nt: TGTGCCAGCAGCCTAGGAGCCGGGGGAAACACCATATATTTT
j_call: TRBJ2-7; d_call: .; clone_size: .; v_call: TRBV6-4; cdr3_aa: CASWGEEGRDEQYF; cdr3_nt: TGTGCCAGCTGGGGTGAGGAGGGCCGGGACGAGCAGTACTTC
j_call: TRBJ2-7; d_call: TRBD1; clone_size: few; v_call: TRBV7-9; cdr3_aa: CASSFRAGGYEQYF; cdr3_nt: TGTGCCAGCAGCTTTAGGGCAGGGGGCTACGAGCAGTACTTC
j_call: TRBJ1-1; d_call: .; clone_size: .; v_call: TRBV30; cdr3_aa: CAWSVQGSRAFF; cdr3_nt: TGTGCCTGGAGTGTACAGGGTTCAAGAGCTTTCTTT
j_call: TRBJ1-2; d_call: TRBD1; clone_size: .; v_call: TRBV7-9; cdr3_aa: CASSWTGAGGYTF; cdr3_nt: TGTGCCAGCAGTTGGACAGGGGCGGGAGGCTACACCTTC
j_call: TRBJ2-3; d_call: TRBD2; clone_size: .; v_call: TRBV10-3; cdr3_aa: CAISESASGGGTDTQYF; cdr3_nt: TGTGCCATCAGTGAGTCCGCTAGCGGGGGGGGCACAGATACGCAGTATTTT
j_call: TRBJ1-2; d_call: TRBD1; clone_size: .; v_call: TRBV4-1; cdr3_aa: CASSQQTGTGYGYTF; cdr3_nt: TGCGCCAGCAGCCAACAAACCGGGACAGGGTATGGCTACACCTTC
j_call: TRBJ2-3; d_call: TRBD1; clone_size: few; v_call: TRBV29-1; cdr3_aa: CSAVDRGGSRSLTDTQYF; cdr3_nt: TGCAGCGCTGTTGACAGGGGAGGCAGTAGGAGCCTCACAGATACGCAGTATTTT
j_call: TRBJ1-2; d_call: TRBD1; clone_size: .; v_call: TRBV6-5; cdr3_aa: CASRNDREYGYTF; cdr3_nt: TGTGCCAGCAGAAATGACAGGGAGTATGGCTACACCTTC
j_call: TRBJ2-7; d_call: .; clone_size: .; v_call: TRBV10-3; cdr3_aa: CAISELTGQDEQYF; cdr3_nt: TGTGCCATCAGTGAGCTTACAGGGCAGGACGAGCAGTACTTC